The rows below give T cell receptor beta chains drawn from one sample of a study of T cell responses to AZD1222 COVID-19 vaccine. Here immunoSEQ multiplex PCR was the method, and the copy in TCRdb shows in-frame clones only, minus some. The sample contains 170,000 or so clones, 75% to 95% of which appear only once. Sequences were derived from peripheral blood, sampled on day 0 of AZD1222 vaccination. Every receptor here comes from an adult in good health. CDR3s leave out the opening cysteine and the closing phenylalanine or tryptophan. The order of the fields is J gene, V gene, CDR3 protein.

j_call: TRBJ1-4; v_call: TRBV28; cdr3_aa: ASSSHATNEKLF
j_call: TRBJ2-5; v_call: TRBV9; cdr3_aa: ASSPRGDTQGETQY
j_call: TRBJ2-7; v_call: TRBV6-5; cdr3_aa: ASSYESSGGSKQY
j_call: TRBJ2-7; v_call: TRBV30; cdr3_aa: ASGQDSYEQY
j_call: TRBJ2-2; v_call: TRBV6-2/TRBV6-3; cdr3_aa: ASSYLYRGRGELF
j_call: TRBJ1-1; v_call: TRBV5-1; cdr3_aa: ASSPRQGMNTEAF
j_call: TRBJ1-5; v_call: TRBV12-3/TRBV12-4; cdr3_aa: ASSRENQPQH
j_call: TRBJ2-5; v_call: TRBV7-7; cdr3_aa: ASSLAGTEETQY
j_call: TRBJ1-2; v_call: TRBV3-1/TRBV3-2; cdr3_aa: ASSQDEAGDGYT
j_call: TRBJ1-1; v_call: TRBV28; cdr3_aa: ASSLWGNTEAF
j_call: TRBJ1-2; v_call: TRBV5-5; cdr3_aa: ASSLRTDPYGYT
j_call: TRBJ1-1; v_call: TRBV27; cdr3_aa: ASSTRQGRATEAF
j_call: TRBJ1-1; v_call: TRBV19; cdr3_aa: ASPSPTGNEAF
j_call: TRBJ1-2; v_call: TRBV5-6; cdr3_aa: ASSPRAVRGYT